The 12 T cell receptor beta chains below come from one sample, sequenced in a study of T cells in Graves' hyperthyroidism and ophthalmopathy. Amplification of TCR beta CDR3 regions used RNA as the template. HTBI primers were used for first-round RT-PCR of the TCR CDR3. TCRdb re-analysed the multiplex PCR reads in MiXCR, keeping a single row per CDR3 protein. The repertoire holds hundreds of thousands of distinct CDR3 sequences, with 14% as singletons. The sequenced material came from blood. These receptors originate from a woman between 18 and 29 years old with Graves' hyperthyroidism.

This clonotype was seen ten or more times. This rearrangement joins TRBV18 to TRBJ2-3; D is unclear. Trimming removed 3 bases at V and 3 bases at J, with 13 bases between. CDR3 length: 15 amino acids. The germline gives CDR1 KGHSH, CDR2 LQKENI. CDR3 loop: CASSPFGGRTDTQYF. In DNA, the CDR3 is TGTGCCAGCTCACCGTTCGGCGGCAGAACAGATACGCAGTATTTT.

About this clonotype: A junction end diverges from the germline sequence, so it may reflect a read error. The chain is built from TRBV12-3 or TRBV12-4 and TRBJ1-2, with 9 bases fitting TRBD1. The CDR3 sequence is 15 residues long. The CDR3 nucleotides read TGTACCAGCAGTTTAAGGGGGACAGGGATGGGCGGCTACACCTTC. It codes for CTSSLRGTGMGGYTF.

This clonotype was counted a few times. The chain combines TRBV12-3 or TRBV12-4 with TRBJ2-3; no clear D. Trimming removed 2 bases from V and 4 bases from J, with 4 bases in between. The CDR3 runs to 12 residues. Written as DNA, the CDR3 is TGTGCCAGCAGTTTATGGGCAGATACGCAGTATTTT. Translating gives CASSLWADTQYF.

This clonotype was observed many times. This chain joins TRBV2 and TRBJ2-7, with a possible D match to TRBD2 (5 bases). The length of the CDR3 is 18 residues. V dropped 6 bases and J dropped 2 bases, with 26 bases sitting between them. CDR1 is SNHLY and CDR2 is FYNNEI in the germline V gene. This chain's CDR3 is CASRNLRGDGILPYEQYF. DNA for the CDR3: TGTGCCAGCAGAAACCTCCGGGGTGACGGAATTTTACCCTACGAGCAGTACTTC.

The table lists this clonotype with many counts. V usage is TRBV6-6 and J usage is TRBJ1-3, with D perhaps TRBD1 (6 bases). The V gene's germline CDR1 is MNHNY and CDR2 SVGAGI (reference sequence). The CDR3 is 17 amino acids. Trimming cost V 0 bases and J 3 bases, with 15 bases left between them. The CDR3 DNA is TGTGCCAGCAGTTACTCGTTGCAGGGGTCGTTTGGAAACACCATATATTTT. Residues: CASSYSLQGSFGNTIYF.

This clonotype came up many times. V usage is TRBV11-2 and J usage is TRBJ1-3; D is unclear. The germline gives CDR1 SGHAT, CDR2 FQNNGV. The CDR3 loop spans 13 amino acids. V was cut by 1 base and J by 4 bases, with 5 bases left in between. The CDR3 region has the DNA TGTGCCAGCAGCTTAGTCGGGGGAAACACCATATATTTT. Residues: CASSLVGGNTIYF.

This clonotype was recorded many times. J is TRBJ2-1 and V is TRBV30, with D hard to call. Germline assignment: CDR1 GTSNPN and CDR2 SVGIG (reference sequence). The germline V and J ends were trimmed by 2 bases and 9 bases, with 11 bases remaining between them. CDR3 length equals 12 residues. The CDR3 region is CAWSHKVGEQFF. In nucleotides, the CDR3 is TGTGCCTGGAGTCACAAGGTTGGTGAGCAGTTCTTC.

The chain uses TRBV10-3 and TRBJ2-2; D is possibly TRBD1 (5 bases). Trimming pared 3 bases from V and 2 bases from J, leaving 10 bases between. This CDR3 is 15 amino acids long. CDR1 is ENHRY, CDR2 SYGVKD, per germline. This CDR3 reads CAISDQGFNTGELFF. CDR3 sequence (DNA): TGTGCCATCAGTGATCAGGGATTTAACACCGGGGAGCTGTTTTTT.

This clonotype has a count of ten or more. V gene TRBV24-1 combines with J gene TRBJ2-3, with D perhaps TRBD2 (5 bases). Germline CDR1 KGHDR, CDR2 SFDVKD. Trimming took off 3 bases at V and 4 bases at J, with 16 bases between the two ends. The CDR3 contains 16 residues. CDR3 sequence (DNA): TGTGCCACCAGTGATCCATCCCCCGGGGTCGCAGATACGCAGTATTTT. As protein: CATSDPSPGVADTQYF.

The V call is TRBV7-6, the J call TRBJ2-7; no firm D call. From germline, CDR1 is SGHVS and CDR2 FNYEAQ. The CDR3 length is 13 residues. V shed 4 bases and J shed 3 bases, with 10 bases lying between them. CDR3 in DNA: TGTGCCAGCAGCTCCCCCCAGAGCTACGAGCAGTACTTC. Translating gives CASSSPQSYEQYF. The full variable domain, completed using reference TRBV7-6 and TRBJ2-7, is GAGVSQSPRYKVTKRGQDVALRCDPISGHVSLYWYRQALGQGPEFLTYFNYEAQQDKSGLPNDRFSAERPEGSISTLTIQRTEQRDSAMYRCASSSPQSYEQYFGPGTRLTVT.

This clonotype was recorded many times. This sequence joins TRBV13 and TRBJ2-3; 9 nucleotides match TRBD2. This CDR3 has 20 amino acids. The V and J ends lost 3 bases and 2 bases, in that order; junction bases with no gene match: 18. In germline, CDR1 is PRHDT, CDR2 FYEKMQ (reference sequence). This CDR3 is CASSFSGQFSGGRSTDTQYF. Here the CDR3 DNA reads TGTGCCAGCAGCTTCTCGGGGCAGTTTAGCGGGGGTCGATCCACAGATACGCAGTATTTT.

This clonotype was picked up many times. The DNA of the CDR3 is TGTGCCAGCAGCCCCAAGGGCGCGGGAGGGCCTATTAGCTACGAGCAGTACTTC. It translates to CASSPKGAGGPISYEQYF. This chain links TRBV6-2 or TRBV6-3 with TRBJ2-7; TRBD2 matches at 9 bases. Germline CDR1 MNHEY, CDR2 SVGEGT. The CDR3 length is 18 residues. The junction had 18 bases not matched to a gene; V was cut back by 6 bases and J by 3 bases.